The 22 T cell receptor beta chains given below trace back to one sample, sequenced in a study of primary melanoma T cells and metastatic recurrence (dated by TCRdb to the early 2020s). The receptor library was made with the immunoSEQ multiplex PCR assay. This immuneACCESS table, as held by TCRdb, lists in-frame sequences with V and J called but not all clones. Of the missing ones, under half trace to an unresolved V gene in checked studies; the others have no known cause. The sample table records almost 550 clones; 74% of these occur just once. The ten largest clones take up 46% of the sample. Sequenced input: melanoma tumor tissue. These receptors were collected from a human donor with melanoma.

The chain combines TRBV2 with TRBJ2-1; 9 nucleotides line up with TRBD1. V was clipped by 6 bases and J by 4 bases; unmatched bases: 10. The CDR3 is 16 residues long. CDR1 is SNHLY and CDR2 is FYNNEI in the germline V gene. CDR3 sequence: CASSYGTGSIYNEQFF. The DNA of the CDR3 is TGTGCCAGCAGCTACGGGACAGGGAGCATTTACAATGAGCAGTTCTTC.

The rearrangement uses TRBV18 and TRBJ1-2; D is ambiguous. The CDR3 spans 14 residues. V lost 8 bases to trimming and J lost 7 bases, with 20 bases between them. In germline, CDR1 is KGHSH, CDR2 LQKENI. This CDR3 reads CASTSARGHPGYTF. CDR3 bases: TGTGCCAGCACCTCTGCGAGAGGGCACCCTGGCTACACCTTC.

This clone appeared a single time. The rearrangement links TRBV25-1 to TRBJ2-6; D is uncertain. Per germline, CDR1 MGHDK and CDR2 SYGVNS. Between the trimmed V and J ends, which lost 4 bases and 0 bases, there was a span of 7 bases. CDR3 length: 15 amino acids. CDR3 DNA sequence: TGTGCCAGCAGTGCGAGGAGCTCTGGGGCCAACGTCCTGACTTTC. Translating gives CASSARSSGANVLTF.

The gene calls are TRBV11-3 and TRBJ2-5, with D possibly matching TRBD2 (5 bases). With 5 bases removed from V and 4 bases from J, the gap between germline ends came to 17 bases. Germline V gene lookup returns CDR1 SGHNT and CDR2 YENEEA. The CDR3 length is 15 residues. CDR3 protein: CASSPDGDEGETQYF. The CDR3 DNA is TGTGCCAGCAGCCCTGACGGAGATGAGGGAGAGACCCAGTACTTC.

The chain links TRBV19 to TRBJ1-5; 9 nucleotides line up with TRBD1. The CDR3 length is 14 residues. Germline values: CDR1 LNHDA, CDR2 SQIVND (reference sequence). Unmatched junction bases numbered 5, after V lost 6 bases and J lost 5 bases. CDR3 loop: CASRTGGIDQPQHF. The CDR3 nucleotides are TGTGCCAGTAGAACAGGGGGCATCGATCAGCCCCAGCATTTT. The full variable domain, in which reference TRBV19 and TRBJ1-5 provide the parts outside the CDR3, is DGGITQSPKYLFRKEGQNVTLSCEQNLNHDAMYWYRQDPGQGLRLIYYSQIVNDFQKGDIAEGYSVSREKKESFPLTVTSAQKNPTAFYLCASRTGGIDQPQHFGDGTRLSIL.

CDR3 nucleotide sequence: TGTGCCAGCAGTTTTCTGGACTATAATTCACCCCTCCACTTT. Translating gives CASSFLDYNSPLHF. The rearrangement joins TRBV27 to TRBJ1-6; D unresolved. The CDR3 consists of 14 residues. The germline V gene has CDR1 MNHEY and CDR2 SMNVEV (reference sequence). The ends were cut back, 3 bases at V and 3 bases at J, with 6 bases in the middle.

V is TRBV18 and J is TRBJ2-3; tentatively, D is TRBD2 (7 bases). This CDR3 is 14 amino acids long. V lost 6 bases and J lost 4, with 14 bases in between. Germline-derived CDR1 and CDR2 are KGHSH and LQKENI. The CDR3 nucleotides are TGTGCCAGCTCCCCGGGGGGACAAGCAGATACGCAGTATTTT. Translated, it gives CASSPGGQADTQYF.

This clone was recorded once. The rearrangement links TRBV30 to TRBJ1-1; no firm D call. The ends were cut back, 2 bases at V and 4 bases at J, with 17 bases in the middle. CDR3 length equals 15 residues. Germline lookup yields CDR1 GTSNPN and CDR2 SVGIG (reference sequence). The CDR3 region is CAWSPPSRRFTEAFF. In DNA, the CDR3 is TGTGCCTGGAGTCCCCCGAGCAGGCGATTCACTGAAGCTTTCTTT.

The chain has TRBV29-1 and TRBJ2-1; D may be TRBD2 (5 bases). Germline V CDR1 and CDR2: SQVTM, ANQGSEA. V lost 4 bases, J lost 2 bases, and 12 bases lay in between. The CDR3 contains 14 residues. CDR3 sequence (DNA): TGCAGCGTTGGAGCGGTCTCGCCCTACAATGAGCAGTTCTTC. Amino acids: CSVGAVSPYNEQFF.

V and J are TRBV11-3 and TRBJ1-2; TRBD1 agrees at 11 bases. V was pared by 5 bases and J by 5 bases, with 10 bases of the junction left unmatched. The V gene's germline CDR1 is SGHNT and CDR2 YENEEA. The CDR3 loop spans 16 amino acids. The CDR3 here is CASSGRPGTGGYGYTF. In nucleotides, the CDR3 is TGTGCCAGCAGCGGCCGGCCCGGGACAGGGGGTTATGGCTACACCTTC.

In regard to this clone: One end of the junction varies from germline; a read error may be responsible. Residues arising from an ambiguous or unread base are written as X. V and J are TRBV18 and TRBJ2-7, with D tentatively TRBD1 (6 bases). The V gene's germline CDR1 is KGHSH and CDR2 LQKENI. The CDR3 consists of 14 residues. The chain's CDR3 is CAXSPGARTGEQYF. The CDR3 region has the DNA TGTGCCAGMTCACCAGGGGCTCGGACGGGCGAGCAGTACTTC.

The V and J genes are TRBV5-1 and TRBJ1-1; perhaps TRBD1 as D (6 bases). Germline values: CDR1 SGHRS, CDR2 YFSETQ. The CDR3 has 16 amino acids. V dropped 1 base and J dropped 0 bases, with 13 bases sitting between them. CDR3 loop: CASSLWGGELNTEAFF. CDR3 sequence (DNA): TGCGCCAGCAGCTTGTGGGGGGGCGAGTTGAACACTGAAGCTTTCTTT.

The gene calls are TRBV19 and TRBJ1-1; the D gene is possibly TRBD1 (5 bases). Per the germline V gene, CDR1 is LNHDA and CDR2 is SQIVND (reference sequence). V was clipped by 6 bases and J by 7 bases, with 21 bases between them. The CDR3 contains 15 residues. CDR3 in DNA: TGTGCCAGTAGATCTCCCGGGGGGACCCCGGATGAAGCTTTCTTT. Its translation: CASRSPGGTPDEAFF. The whole variable domain, remainder taken from reference TRBV19 and TRBJ1-1, is DGGITQSPKYLFRKEGQNVTLSCEQNLNHDAMYWYRQDPGQGLRLIYYSQIVNDFQKGDIAEGYSVSREKKESFPLTVTSAQKNPTAFYLCASRSPGGTPDEAFFGQGTRLTVV.

The rearrangement joins TRBV11-3 to TRBJ2-4, with 11 bases that match TRBD2. This CDR3 region has 18 residues. CDR1 is SGHNT, CDR2 YENEEA, per germline. After removal of 7 bases from V and 0 bases from J, the junction contained 11 bases not matched to a gene. The CDR3 nucleotides read TGTGCCAGCACCCCACCGGGACTAGCGGAGTTAGCCAAAAACATTCAGTACTTC. This gives the protein CASTPPGLAELAKNIQYF.

In its sample, this clone was seen a few times. The V and J genes are TRBV11-3 and TRBJ2-7, with a possible D match to TRBD2 (5 bases). Trimming removed 8 bases at V and 2 bases at J, with 16 bases between. CDR1 and CDR2 (germline): SGHNT, YENEEA. CDR3 size: 14 residues. CDR3 coding DNA: TGTGCCAGCGCCCCATACCGGGGAACCTACGAGCAGTACTTC. Its protein product is CASAPYRGTYEQYF.

This clone was recorded only once. This sequence joins TRBV6-8 and TRBJ2-5; TRBD1 matches at 7 bases. The CDR3 has 15 residues. Germline loops: CDR1 MNHGY, CDR2 SAAAGT. V shed 0 bases, J shed 5 bases, and the junction held 6 bases outside the gene matches. The CDR3 coding sequence is TGTGCCAGCAGTTACTCGACAGGGAATAGGGAGACCCAGTACTTC. Translating it yields CASSYSTGNRETQYF.

This rearrangement joins TRBV10-1 to TRBJ2-1, with a possible D match to TRBD2 (6 bases). Germline CDR1 reads WNHNN; CDR2 reads SYGVQD (reference sequence). The V gene lost 6 bases and the J gene lost 3 bases, with 24 bases spanning the gap. CDR3 length: 18 residues. The CDR3 bases are TGCGCCAGCAGAATGATTCTATTAAGCGGGTATCACTACAATGAGCAGTTCTTC. Amino acid sequence: CASRMILLSGYHYNEQFF.

The chain couples TRBV29-1 to TRBJ2-2; 7 positions agree with TRBD2. Per germline, CDR1 SQVTM and CDR2 ANQGSEA. Trimming at V came to 7 bases and at J to 2 bases, leaving 10 bases not matched to a gene. The CDR3 totals 15 residues. The CDR3 is CSAVGGALNTGELFF. CDR3 nucleotides: TGCAGCGCTGTGGGAGGGGCCCTAAACACCGGGGAGCTGTTTTTT.

This clone was observed a few times. The V and J genes are TRBV18 and TRBJ2-1; perhaps TRBD2 as D (5 bases). Between the trimmed V and J ends, which lost 3 bases and 2 bases, there was a span of 14 bases. CDR3 length: 16 amino acids. In germline, CDR1 is KGHSH, CDR2 LQKENI. DNA for the CDR3: TGTGCCAGCTCACCTCTCCGGGCCGGGGCCTACAATGAGCAGTTCTTC. It codes for CASSPLRAGAYNEQFF.

The chain recombines TRBV11-3 with TRBJ2-7, with TRBD2 matching over 12 bases. The germline CDR1 and CDR2 sequences are SGHNT and YENEEA. The CDR3 loop spans 14 amino acids. The ends lost 5 bases at V and 5 bases at J; junction bases unmatched: 4. The CDR3 is CASSRLAGGNEQYF. The CDR3 DNA reads as TGTGCCAGCAGCCGGCTAGCGGGAGGGAACGAGCAGTACTTC.

The V and J genes are TRBV18 and TRBJ2-1; TRBD2 agrees at 9 bases. The V and J ends lost 3 bases and 7 bases, in that order; junction bases with no gene match: 10. The CDR3 sequence is 16 residues long. Germline CDR1 and CDR2: KGHSH and LQKENI. The CDR3 nucleotides are TGTGCCAGCTCACCCTTTGTAGCGGGAGAGGATAATGAGCAGTTCTTC. This gives the protein CASSPFVAGEDNEQFF.

This sequence joins TRBV11-3 and TRBJ1-2, with 9 nucleotides matching TRBD1. The CDR3 loop spans 16 amino acids. Looked up from germline, CDR1 is SGHNT and CDR2 is YENEEA. Losses at the gene ends were 0 bases for V and 6 bases for J; bases not matched to a gene: 8. This chain's CDR3 is CASSLDPWGQGNGYTF. DNA of the CDR3: TGTGCCAGCAGCTTAGATCCCTGGGGACAGGGAAATGGCTACACCTTC.